This is a list of T cell receptor beta chains from one sample in a study of T-cell reconstitution after alpha-beta-depleted transplantation in children. TCRdb re-derived calls from the PCR reads in MiXCR, one entry per CDR3 protein. The sample holds 70,000 to 95,000 distinct CDR3 sequences, more than 9% seen once. The sequences come from PBMCs from the stem cell graft donor, collected from the stem cell graft. All receptors derive from a human donor who donated a stem cell graft to a child with inherited bone marrow failure. Both conserved end residues are part of each CDR3. D genes are given only for firm matches. Size tells how often a clone was seen (once, few, many) or the class of an expanded clone, and some rows leave it out.

size | J | D | V | DNA | CDR3
many | TRBJ2-1 | . | TRBV7-3 | TGTGCCAGCAGCTTAACGCGGGGCGAGCAGTTCTTC | CASSLTRGEQFF
many | TRBJ2-5 | TRBD1 | TRBV4-3 | TGCGCCAGCAGCCAACAACAGGGGGCCCGGGAGACCCAGTACTTC | CASSQQQGARETQYF
. | TRBJ1-2 | . | TRBV27 | TGTGCCAGCAGTAGCCGCAGGGCGCGGGGCTACACCTTC | CASSSRRARGYTF
many | TRBJ2-7 | TRBD1 | TRBV7-9 | TGTGCCAGCAGCTTTTGGACAGGGGCCCCCTACGAGCAGTACTTC | CASSFWTGAPYEQYF
many | TRBJ2-7 | . | TRBV5-1 | TGCGCCAGCAGCCTTGAGGGACTTCCGACCTACGAGCAGTACTTC | CASSLEGLPTYEQYF
many | TRBJ2-7 | . | TRBV5-5 | TGTGCCAGCAGCCCGGCGGGGCCGGACGTCTACGAGCAGTACTTC | CASSPAGPDVYEQYF
. | TRBJ2-3 | . | TRBV6-1 | TGTGCCAGCAGTAGATCAGGAACTGAGGATACGCAGTATTTT | CASSRSGTEDTQYF
. | TRBJ1-5 | . | TRBV19 | TGTGCCAGTCGACTTTATATCAGCCGGGCTAGCAATCAGCCCCAGCATTTT | CASRLYISRASNQPQHF
many | TRBJ2-7 | TRBD1 | TRBV27 | TGTGCCAGCAGTTTTTTTACGGGACAGGGCTACGAGCAGTACTTC | CASSFFTGQGYEQYF
. | TRBJ1-2 | . | TRBV4-1 | TGCGCCAGCAGCAAAGGAGGGGCAGGGCAAGGCTATGGCTACACCTTC | CASSKGGAGQGYGYTF
many | TRBJ2-7 | . | TRBV19 | TGTGCCAGTAGTTCCAGAGCGGGACAAGACGAGCAGTACTTC | CASSSRAGQDEQYF
few | TRBJ1-1 | . | TRBV19 | TGTGCCAGTAGTATAAGGCGGGCAGTCGCTGAAGCTTTCTTT | CASSIRRAVAEAFF
few | TRBJ2-3 | TRBD1 | TRBV2 | TGTGCCAGGGGGACAGGGCTCACAGATACGCAGTATTTT | CARGTGLTDTQYF
many | TRBJ1-1 | TRBD1 | TRBV25-1 | TGTGCCAGCAAGGGACAGGCCAACACTGAAGCTTTCTTT | CASKGQANTEAFF
many | TRBJ1-1 | . | TRBV5-5 | TGTGCCAGCATCTTGAATGAGGGAGCTTTCTTT | CASILNEGAFF
many | TRBJ1-5 | . | TRBV6-6 | TGTGCCGCGGAGGGGCCCGGGCAGCCCCAGCATTTT | CAAEGPGQPQHF
many | TRBJ1-5 | . | TRBV7-2 | TGTGCCAGCAGCTTCTGGGGGGGGAATAGCAATCAGCCCCAGCATTTT | CASSFWGGNSNQPQHF
many | TRBJ2-1 | TRBD2 | TRBV7-3 | TGTGCCAGCAGCACTACTAGCGGCGTATACAATGAGCAGTTCTTC | CASSTTSGVYNEQFF
many | TRBJ1-2 | . | TRBV5-5 | TGTGCCAGCAGCTTGGCCTGGGGAAGTGGCTACACCTTC | CASSLAWGSGYTF
many | TRBJ2-7 | . | TRBV7-2 | TGTGCCAGCAGCCCGGACAGAACCTACGAGCAGTACTTC | CASSPDRTYEQYF
many | TRBJ1-5 | . | TRBV28 | TGTGCCAGCAGGGCCACAGCTAGCAATCAGCCCCAGCATTTT | CASRATASNQPQHF
many | TRBJ2-2 | . | TRBV3-1 | TGTGCCAGCAGCCACATAAGGGGAACCGGGGAGCTGTTTTTT | CASSHIRGTGELFF
few | TRBJ1-1 | TRBD1 | TRBV4-3 | TGCGCCAGCAGCCGGACAGGGAGGGACACTGAAGCTTTCTTT | CASSRTGRDTEAFF
many | TRBJ2-7 | TRBD2 | TRBV6-2/TRBV6-3 | TGTGCCAGCAGCGACCCGGGAGGAGCCCTAACCTACGAGCAGTACTTC | CASSDPGGALTYEQYF
. | TRBJ2-1 | . | TRBV12-3/TRBV12-4 | TGTGCCAGCAGTTCTCGGTACAATGAGCATACTCGGCAGTTCTTC | CASSSRYNEHTRQFF
many | TRBJ2-5 | . | TRBV7-6 | TGTGCCAGCAGCGCGAACGGGGGCCAAGAGACCCAGTACTTC | CASSANGGQETQYF
. | TRBJ2-3 | . | TRBV7-2 | TGTGCCAGCAGCTTAAATCTCCTGGGAAACACAGATACGCAGTATTTT | CASSLNLLGNTDTQYF
. | TRBJ2-1 | TRBD2 | TRBV6-2/TRBV6-3 | TGTGCCAGCAGTTACTCCGCTAGCGGGGGCCCGAGCTCCTACAATGAGCAGTTCTTC | CASSYSASGGPSSYNEQFF
many | TRBJ2-7 | . | TRBV11-2 | TGTGCCAGCAGCTTAGAGGCAGGCCCCTACGAGCAGTACTTC | CASSLEAGPYEQYF
. | TRBJ1-5 | . | TRBV19 | TGTGGCTCCGGACTGAGCAATCAGCCCCAGCATTTT | CGSGLSNQPQHF
many | TRBJ1-4 | . | TRBV20-1 | TGCAGTGCTAGAGGGGGCAGGGACGGTGAAAAACTGTTTTTT | CSARGGRDGEKLFF
many | TRBJ2-3 | TRBD2 | TRBV5-6 | TGTGCCAGCAGCAACGGACTAGCGGGGGGTCCCGAGACGCAGTATTTT | CASSNGLAGGPETQYF
many | TRBJ1-5 | . | TRBV4-1 | TGCGCCAGCAGCCAGCAGGTGAACAATCAGCCCCAGCATTTT | CASSQQVNNQPQHF
few | TRBJ1-5 | . | TRBV9 | TGTGCCAGCAGCGCGAGGGGAGATAGCAATCAGCCCCAGCATTTT | CASSARGDSNQPQHF
many | TRBJ2-3 | TRBD2 | TRBV7-2 | TGTGCCAGCAGCTCGGGACTAGGGGCAGATACGCAGTATTTT | CASSSGLGADTQYF
many | TRBJ2-7 | . | TRBV7-8 | TGTGCCAGCAGCTTAGTTGGTATGGGGGAGCAGTACTTC | CASSLVGMGEQYF
few | TRBJ2-6 | . | TRBV5-6 | TGTGCCAGCAGCTTATCCTATAGGACAGCCTCTGGGGCCAACGTCCTGACTTTC | CASSLSYRTASGANVLTF
many | TRBJ2-3 | TRBD1 | TRBV7-9 | TGTGCCAGCAGCTTAGCGTACACAGGGGACCGACCAGATACGCAGTATTTT | CASSLAYTGDRPDTQYF
many | TRBJ2-7 | . | TRBV27 | TGTGCCAGCAGTCTGGGGGGCTACGAGCAGTACTTC | CASSLGGYEQYF
many | TRBJ1-1 | . | TRBV4-1 | TGCGCCAGCAGCCAAGAGGTCAGGAGACTGAACACTGAAGCTTTCTTT | CASSQEVRRLNTEAFF
many | TRBJ2-2 | . | TRBV27 | TGTGCCAGCAGACCTGGGAGGCGGAACACCGGGGAGCTGTTTTTT | CASRPGRRNTGELFF
many | TRBJ2-1 | TRBD2 | TRBV7-8 | TGTGCCAGCAGCTCCGTTAGCGGGACTAGTGTACATGAGCAGTTCTTC | CASSSVSGTSVHEQFF
many | TRBJ2-1 | . | TRBV11-3 | TGTGCCAGCAGCCCGAGGGGGGGAGTTTACAATGAGCAGTTCTTC | CASSPRGGVYNEQFF
many | TRBJ2-1 | . | TRBV6-6 | TGTGCCAGCAGTTACGGGCGGGCTGAGCAGTTCTTC | CASSYGRAEQFF
many | TRBJ2-2 | . | TRBV7-3 | TGTGCCAGCAGCCAATTACTAGGGTTTAACACCGGGGAGCTGTTTTTT | CASSQLLGFNTGELFF
many | TRBJ2-7 | . | TRBV20-1 | TGCAGTGCTAGACTCCCCAGGGGGGCCTACGAGCAGTACTTC | CSARLPRGAYEQYF
many | TRBJ2-2 | . | TRBV18 | TGTGCCAGCTCACGGTCTCAGGGACGCGCGAACACCGGGGAGCTGTTTTTT | CASSRSQGRANTGELFF
. | TRBJ1-1 | . | TRBV20-1 | TGCAGTGCTAGATTAGGGCCGCCGAACACTGAAGCTTTCTTT | CSARLGPPNTEAFF
many | TRBJ2-3 | . | TRBV20-1 | TGCAGTGCTAGGGAAGAGTATACGCAGTATTTT | CSAREEYTQYF
. | TRBJ2-3 | . | TRBV7-2 | TGTGCCAGCAGCTTAGTACACACAGATACGCAGTATTTT | CASSLVHTDTQYF
many | TRBJ2-3 | TRBD1 | TRBV7-9 | TGTGCCAGCAGCTTGGGACAGGCGGGCACAGATACGCAGTATTTT | CASSLGQAGTDTQYF
. | TRBJ1-6 | . | TRBV4-3 | TGCGCCAGCGGTACAGGTTTCTATAATTCACCCCTCCACTTT | CASGTGFYNSPLHF
. | TRBJ2-3 | . | TRBV18 | TGTGCCAGCTCACCAGAAAGGGAGACGCAGTATTTT | CASSPERETQYF